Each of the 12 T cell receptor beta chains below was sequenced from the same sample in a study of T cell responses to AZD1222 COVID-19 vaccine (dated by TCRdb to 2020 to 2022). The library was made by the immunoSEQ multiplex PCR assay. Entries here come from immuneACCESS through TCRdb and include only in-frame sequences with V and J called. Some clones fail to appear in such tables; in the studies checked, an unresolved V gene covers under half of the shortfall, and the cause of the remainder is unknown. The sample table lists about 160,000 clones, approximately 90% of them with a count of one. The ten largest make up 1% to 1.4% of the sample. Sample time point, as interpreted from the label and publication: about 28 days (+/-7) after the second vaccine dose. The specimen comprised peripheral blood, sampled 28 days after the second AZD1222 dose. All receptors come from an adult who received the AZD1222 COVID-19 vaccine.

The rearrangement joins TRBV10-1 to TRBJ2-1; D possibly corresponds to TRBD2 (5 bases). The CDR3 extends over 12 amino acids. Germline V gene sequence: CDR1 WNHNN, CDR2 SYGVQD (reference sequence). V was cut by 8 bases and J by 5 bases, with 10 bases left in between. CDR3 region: CASPKEDNEQFF. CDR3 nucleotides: TGCGCCAGCCCCAAGGAGGACAATGAGCAGTTCTTC.

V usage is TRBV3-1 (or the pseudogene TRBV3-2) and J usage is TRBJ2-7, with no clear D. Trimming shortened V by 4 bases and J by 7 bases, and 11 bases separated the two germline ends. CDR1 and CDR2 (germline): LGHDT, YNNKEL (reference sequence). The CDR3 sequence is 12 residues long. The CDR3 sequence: CASSLLLGEQYF. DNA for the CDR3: TGTGCCAGCAGCCTTCTCCTTGGGGAGCAGTACTTC.

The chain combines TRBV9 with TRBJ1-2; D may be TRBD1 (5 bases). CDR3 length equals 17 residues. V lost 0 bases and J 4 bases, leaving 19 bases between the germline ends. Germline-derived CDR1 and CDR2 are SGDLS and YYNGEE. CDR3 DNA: TGTGCCAGCAGCGTAGAAGCCCGCCAGGGTGGATCCTATGGCTACACCTTC. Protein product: CASSVEARQGGSYGYTF. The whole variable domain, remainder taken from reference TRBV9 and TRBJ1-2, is DSGVTQTPKHLITATGQRVTLRCSPRSGDLSVYWYQQSLDQGLQFLIQYYNGEERAKGNILERFSAQQFPDLHSELNLSSLELGDSALYFCASSVEARQGGSYGYTFGSGTRLTVV.

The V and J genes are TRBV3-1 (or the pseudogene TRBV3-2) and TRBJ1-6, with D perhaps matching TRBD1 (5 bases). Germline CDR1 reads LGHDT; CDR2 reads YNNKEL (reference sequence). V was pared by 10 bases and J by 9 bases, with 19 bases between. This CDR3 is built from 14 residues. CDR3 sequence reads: CATRPGPGSSPLHF. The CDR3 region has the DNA TGTGCCACTCGTCCGGGACCAGGGAGTTCACCCCTCCACTTT.

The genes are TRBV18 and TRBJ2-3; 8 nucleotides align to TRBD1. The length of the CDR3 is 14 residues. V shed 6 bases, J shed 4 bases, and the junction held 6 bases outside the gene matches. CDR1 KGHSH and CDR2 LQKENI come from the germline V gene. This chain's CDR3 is CASSSDRAADTQYF. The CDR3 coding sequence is TGTGCCAGCTCCTCGGACAGGGCGGCAGATACGCAGTATTTT.

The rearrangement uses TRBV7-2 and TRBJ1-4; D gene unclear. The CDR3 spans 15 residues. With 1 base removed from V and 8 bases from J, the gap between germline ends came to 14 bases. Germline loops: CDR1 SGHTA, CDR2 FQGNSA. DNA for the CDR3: TGTGCCAGCAGCTTAGGCGCCGGGAGGCGGGAAAAACTGTTTTTT. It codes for CASSLGAGRREKLFF.

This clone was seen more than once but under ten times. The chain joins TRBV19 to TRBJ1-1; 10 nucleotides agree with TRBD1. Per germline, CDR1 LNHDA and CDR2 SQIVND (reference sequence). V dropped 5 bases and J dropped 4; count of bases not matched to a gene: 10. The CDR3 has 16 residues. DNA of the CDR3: TGTGCCAGTAGTGCCAGGGGTAGGACAGGGGGCACTGAAGCTTTCTTT. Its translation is CASSARGRTGGTEAFF. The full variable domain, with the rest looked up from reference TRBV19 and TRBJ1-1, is DGGITQSPKYLFRKEGQNVTLSCEQNLNHDAMYWYRQDPGQGLRLIYYSQIVNDFQKGDIAEGYSVSREKKESFPLTVTSAQKNPTAFYLCASSARGRTGGTEAFFGQGTRLTVV.

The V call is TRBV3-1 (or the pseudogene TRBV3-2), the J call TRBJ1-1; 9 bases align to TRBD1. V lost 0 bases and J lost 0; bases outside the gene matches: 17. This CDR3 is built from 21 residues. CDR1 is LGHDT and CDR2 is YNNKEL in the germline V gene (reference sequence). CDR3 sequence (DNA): TGTGCCAGCAGCCAAGATTCCCAGGTTGTGACAGGGGGATTAATGAACACTGAAGCTTTCTTT. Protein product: CASSQDSQVVTGGLMNTEAFF.

Here the CDR3 DNA reads TGTGCCAGCCGGACAGACGGGGCCAACGTCCTGACTTTC. Amino acids: CASRTDGANVLTF. The chain carries TRBV6-5 and TRBJ2-6; tentatively, D is TRBD1 (6 bases). Germline CDR1 is MNHEY and CDR2 is SVGAGI. The CDR3 runs 13 residues. The germline V and J ends were trimmed by 8 bases and 4 bases, with 9 bases remaining between them.

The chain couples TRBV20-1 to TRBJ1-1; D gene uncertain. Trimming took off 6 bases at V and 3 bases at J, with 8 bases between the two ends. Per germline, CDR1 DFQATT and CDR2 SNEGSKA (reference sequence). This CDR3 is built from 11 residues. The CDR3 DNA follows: TGCAGTGCAACCTCCGACACTGAAGCTTTCTTT. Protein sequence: CSATSDTEAFF.

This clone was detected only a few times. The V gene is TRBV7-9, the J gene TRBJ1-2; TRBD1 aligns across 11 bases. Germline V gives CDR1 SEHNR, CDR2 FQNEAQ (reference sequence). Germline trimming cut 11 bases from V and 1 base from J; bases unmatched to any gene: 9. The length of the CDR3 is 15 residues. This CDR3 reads CAAGRTGGINYGYTF. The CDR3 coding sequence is TGTGCCGCCGGTAGGACAGGGGGCATTAACTATGGCTACACCTTC.

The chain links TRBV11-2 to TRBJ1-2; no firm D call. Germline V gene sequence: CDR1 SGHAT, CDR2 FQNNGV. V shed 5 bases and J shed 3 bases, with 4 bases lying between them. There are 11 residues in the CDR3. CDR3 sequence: CASSRYYGYTF. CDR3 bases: TGTGCCAGCAGCCGATACTATGGCTACACCTTC.